Shown below are 17 T cell receptor beta chains from a single sample sequenced in a study of blood T cell repertoires in COVID-19. Using immunoSEQ multiplex PCR, the repertoire was profiled, and TCRdb retains in-frame clones only, with some absent. The sample holds 250,000 or so clones, around 93% seen once. The sequenced material came from PBMCs or T cells enriched from blood (not recorded which). The receptors were gathered from a middle-aged man who had been exposed to COVID-19.

The chain carries TRBV6-2 or TRBV6-3 and TRBJ2-7; D unclear. Trimming cost V 2 bases and J 2 bases, with 7 bases left between them. CDR1 is MNHEY and CDR2 is SVGEGT in the germline V gene. The length of the CDR3 is 13 residues. CDR3 sequence reads: CASSYAGTYEQYF. DNA for the CDR3: TGTGCCAGCAGTTACGCCGGTACCTACGAGCAGTACTTC.

Turning to this clone: This same CDR3 is encoded by further DNA sequences in the sample. The genes are TRBV2 and TRBJ1-2; 8 nucleotides align to TRBD1. Germline CDR1 and CDR2: SNHLY and FYNNEI. The CDR3 has 12 residues. J lost 6 bases, V lost 5 bases, and 2 bases had no gene match. The CDR3 is CASSQGADGYTF. DNA of the CDR3: TGTGCCAGCAGTCAGGGGGCGGATGGCTACACCTTC.

This chain links TRBV28 with TRBJ2-7; D is uncertain. In germline, CDR1 is MDHEN, CDR2 SYDVKM. V lost 6 bases and J 2 bases, leaving 20 bases between the germline ends. The CDR3 covers 16 residues. The CDR3 sequence is CASRPMRLESTYEQYF. The CDR3 bases are TGTGCCAGCAGGCCTATGCGTCTTGAGAGCACCTACGAGCAGTACTTC.

The chain has TRBV5-1 and TRBJ1-3, with D perhaps TRBD1 (6 bases). Trimming took off 1 base at V and 3 bases at J, with 8 bases between the two ends. This CDR3 is built from 14 residues. In germline, CDR1 is SGHRS, CDR2 YFSETQ. DNA for the CDR3: TGCGCCAGCAGCTTGACAGGGTTTGGAAACACCATATATTTT. This gives the protein CASSLTGFGNTIYF.

The rearrangement uses TRBV7-9 and TRBJ1-6; TRBD1 agrees at 9 bases. Trimming at V came to 4 bases and at J to 8 bases, leaving 9 bases not matched to a gene. The CDR3 has 16 amino acids. Germline V gene sequence: CDR1 SEHNR, CDR2 FQNEAQ (reference sequence). The CDR3 DNA reads TGTGCCAGCAGCTCATCCAACAGGGGGCGGGATTCACCCCTCCACTTT. Translating gives CASSSSNRGRDSPLHF. Variable domain in full (rest from reference TRBV7-9 and TRBJ1-6): DTGVSQNPRHKITKRGQNVTFRCDPISEHNRLYWYRQTLGQGPEFLTYFQNEAQLEKSRLLSDRFSAERPKGSFSTLEIQRTEQGDSAMYLCASSSSNRGRDSPLHFGNGTRLTVT.

The CDR3 DNA reads as TGTGCCAGCAGTCGGACAGGTACTCATCAGCCCCAGCATTTT. Translating gives CASSRTGTHQPQHF. The genes are TRBV21-1 and TRBJ1-5; the table's TRBD1 call for D was not verified on the DNA. TRBV21-1 corresponds to a pseudogene. The CDR3 runs 14 residues.

V gene TRBV19 combines with J gene TRBJ2-1, with 11 positions matching TRBD2. J lost 8 bases, V lost 10 bases, and 13 bases had no gene match. CDR1 and CDR2 from the germline V gene are LNHDA and SQIVND (reference sequence). This CDR3 region has 15 residues. As DNA, the CDR3 is TGTGCCACAAAACGCGGACTAGCGGGCGAGTATGAGCAGTTCTTC. This encodes CATKRGLAGEYEQFF.

This chain uses TRBV28 with TRBJ1-2; a weak D match, TRBD1 (6 bases). The V gene lost 5 bases and the J gene lost 4 bases, with 14 bases spanning the gap. The CDR3 totals 14 residues. From germline, CDR1 is MDHEN and CDR2 SYDVKM. CDR3 bases: TGTGCCAGCAGTGCGACCGGGGGGCTCTATGGCTACACCTTC. Its protein is CASSATGGLYGYTF.

V is TRBV5-1 and J is TRBJ1-1, with TRBD1 matching over 8 bases. This CDR3 spans 12 amino acids. The V gene end was trimmed by 1 base and the J gene end by 11 bases; junction bases not matched to a gene: 4. Germline CDR1 reads SGHRS; CDR2 reads YFSETQ. Here the CDR3 DNA reads TGCGCCAGCAGCTTGATAGGACAGGGCGCTTTCTTT. Translated, it gives CASSLIGQGAFF.

The rearrangement uses TRBV7-9 and TRBJ2-5; 8 nucleotides align to TRBD1. J gave up 1 base and V 5 bases, and 12 bases lay outside the gene matches. The CDR3 contains 17 residues. Germline V gene sequence: CDR1 SEHNR, CDR2 FQNEAQ (reference sequence). The CDR3: CASSPSLSGGLQETQYF. CDR3 bases: TGTGCCAGCAGCCCGAGTTTGTCAGGGGGCCTCCAAGAGACCCAGTACTTC.

The rearrangement uses TRBV4-1 and TRBJ2-7; 10 nucleotides match TRBD2. J lost 3 bases, V lost 1 base, and 6 bases had no gene match. This CDR3 is built from 16 residues. Germline CDR1 reads MGHRA; CDR2 reads YSYEKL. Here the CDR3 reads CASSQVLAGDLYEQYF. CDR3 nucleotide sequence: TGCGCCAGCAGCCAAGTTCTAGCGGGAGATCTCTACGAGCAGTACTTC.

The CDR3 loop reads CASSPQGVWEQYF. Here the CDR3 DNA reads TGTGCCAGCTCGCCTCAGGGTGTTTGGGAGCAGTACTTC. V usage is TRBV18 and J usage is TRBJ2-7, with D possibly TRBD1 on 5 matching bases. Germline CDR1 reads KGHSH; CDR2 reads LQKENI. Deletions cut 6 bases from V and 7 bases from J, with 16 bases between. The CDR3 runs 13 residues.

The chain recombines TRBV7-9 with TRBJ1-2; D is ambiguous. V was trimmed by 5 bases and J by 8 bases, leaving 9 bases between them. Looked up from germline, CDR1 is SEHNR and CDR2 is FQNEAQ (reference sequence). This CDR3 is 11 amino acids long. Here the CDR3 reads CASSGSRGYTF. The CDR3 nucleotides are TGTGCCAGCAGCGGGAGTCGGGGCTACACCTTC.

This clone has just one count. The chain has TRBV19 and TRBJ2-5; a weak D match, TRBD2 (7 bases). In germline, CDR1 is LNHDA, CDR2 SQIVND (reference sequence). The length of the CDR3 is 13 residues. V was pared by 3 bases and J by 5 bases, with 10 bases between. CDR3 region: CASSIGGAETQYF. The CDR3 nucleotides read TGTGCCAGTAGTATTGGGGGGGCTGAGACCCAGTACTTC.

A single count supports this clone. The rearrangement links TRBV7-9 to TRBJ2-3; possible D gene TRBD1, 6 bases. V was pared by 5 bases and J by 3 bases, with 15 bases between. The CDR3 is 15 amino acids. The germline CDR1 and CDR2 sequences are SEHNR and FQNEAQ (reference sequence). The CDR3 reads CASSPGLQGTDTQYF. Written as DNA, the CDR3 is TGTGCCAGCAGCCCAGGGCTACAGGGTACAGATACGCAGTATTTT.

V is TRBV19 and J is TRBJ2-2, with TRBD2 matching over 11 bases. The junction had 4 bases not matched to a gene; V was cut back by 6 bases and J by 1 base. This CDR3 is built from 16 residues. Per the germline V gene, CDR1 is LNHDA and CDR2 is SQIVND (reference sequence). For the CDR3, the DNA is TGTGCCAGTAGCGGGGGACTAGCGGAGAACACCGGGGAGCTGTTTTTT. The encoded protein is CASSGGLAENTGELFF.

The chain uses TRBV27 and TRBJ2-1; D not resolved. The CDR3 covers 12 residues. Germline V gene data show CDR1 as MNHEY and CDR2 as SMNVEV (reference sequence). The V end lost 6 bases, the J end lost 8 bases, and 11 bases lay between the germline ends. The CDR3 bases are TGTGCCAGCAGATTCGTTCTCGATGAGCAGTTCTTC. Translation: CASRFVLDEQFF.